This record concerns one T cell receptor (beta chain) sequence. As yet, its antigen is unknown. This CDR3 has 15 residues. Germline lookup yields CDR1 SGHTA and CDR2 FQGNSA. Losses at the gene ends were 5 bases for V and 0 bases for J; bases not matched to a gene: 5. The data originate from a study of cytomegalovirus exposure and HLA in healthy donors. Whole-study results and caveats: In an earlier analysis, productive rearrangement rates for most beta V segments clustered near 87% or 30%. When the data were analyzed later, several of the most significant clusters appeared to be linked to common viral pathogens. With later analysis, a missense DCLRE1C variant became linked to TCR beta V- and J-gene trimming. Evidence from a later analysis indicated that most CMV-associated TCR beta chains looked HLA-restricted.

PCR primers comprised 60 Vbeta and 13 Jbeta primers. Some clones are missing from TCRdb's copy, which holds only in-frame ones; the method was immunoSEQ multiplex PCR. The repertoire holds some 62,000 clones, with more than 70% as singletons. This TCR was recovered from a man aged 18 to 30 in good health and CMV-seronegative. The chain uses TRBV7-2 and TRBJ1-1; TRBD1 matches at 8 bases. Sequenced: PBMCs. The chain's CDR3 is CASSDWTGMNTEAFF. The DNA of the CDR3 is TGTGCCAGCAGCGACTGGACAGGGATGAACACTGAAGCTTTCTTT.